Below are 10 T cell receptor beta chains sequenced from a single sample in a study of CD8 T cells in Susac syndrome. Reverse transcription of about 0.45 to 1 ug RNA used random hexamers. Each CDR3 protein gets one entry after TCRdb re-called the immunoSEQ multiplex PCR reads with MiXCR. The sample records about 400,000 distinct CDR3 sequences, roughly 85% being singletons. The source material was CD8+ T cells from PBMCs. The receptor set was obtained from a human donor with multiple sclerosis.

This chain links TRBV5-1 with TRBJ1-5, with D perhaps matching TRBD1 (6 bases). The length of the CDR3 is 15 residues. Trimming pared 4 bases from V and 5 bases from J, leaving 16 bases between. CDR1 and CDR2 from the germline V gene are SGHRS and YFSETQ. The CDR3: CASSHTGKGDQPQHF. CDR3 DNA: TGCGCCAGCAGCCATACAGGGAAGGGGGATCAGCCCCAGCATTTT. The full variable domain, its missing parts supplied by reference TRBV5-1 and TRBJ1-5, is KAGVTQTPRYLIKTRGQQVTLSCSPISGHRSVSWYQQTPGQGLQFLFEYFSETQRNKGNFPGRFSGRQFSNSRSEMNVSTLELGDSALYLCASSHTGKGDQPQHFGDGTRLSIL.

This chain uses TRBV18 with TRBJ2-3; D is unclear. Trimming removed 4 bases from V and 2 bases from J, with 16 bases in between. This CDR3 is 16 amino acids long. Per the germline V gene, CDR1 is KGHSH and CDR2 is LQKENI. CDR3 sequence reads: CASSQKVSEYTDTQYF. DNA of the CDR3: TGTGCCAGCTCACAAAAAGTATCAGAGTACACAGATACGCAGTATTTT.

The genes are TRBV3-1 and TRBJ2-2, with D unresolved. The CDR3 is made up of 13 amino acids. The ends were cut back, 3 bases at V and 2 bases at J, with 4 bases in the middle. Germline assignment: CDR1 LGHDT and CDR2 YNNKEL (reference sequence). The CDR3 DNA reads TGTGCCAGCAGCCATTTAAACACCGGGGAGCTGTTTTTT. Translated: CASSHLNTGELFF. Combining the CDR3 with reference TRBV3-1 and TRBJ2-2 gives the whole variable domain DTAVSQTPKYLVTQMGNDKSIKCEQNLGHDTMYWYKQDSKKFLKIMFSYNNKELIINETVPNRFSPKSPDKAHLNLHINSLELGDSAVYFCASSHLNTGELFFGEGSRLTVL.

This chain uses TRBV29-1 with TRBJ2-1; 9 bases are a match to TRBD1. The V segment lost 7 bases and the J segment 6 bases; nucleotides outside the gene matches: 7. Germline V CDR1 and CDR2: SQVTM, ANQGSEA. The CDR3 is made up of 13 amino acids. This CDR3 is CSALGTGTNEQFF. Here the CDR3 DNA reads TGCAGCGCCCTAGGGACAGGGACCAATGAGCAGTTCTTC.

The J gene is TRBJ1-3, the V gene TRBV9; possibly TRBD1 for D (5 bases). Germline V CDR1 and CDR2: SGDLS, YYNGEE. With 4 bases removed from V and 10 bases from J, the gap between germline ends came to 21 bases. This CDR3 is 15 amino acids long. The CDR3 here is CASSPWMGHVRTIYF. CDR3 in DNA: TGTGCCAGCAGCCCTTGGATGGGGCACGTTAGAACCATATATTTT.

The rearrangement uses TRBV4-2 and TRBJ2-2; D gene ambiguous. Per the germline V gene, CDR1 is LGHNA and CDR2 is YNFKEQ. The V gene lost 4 bases and the J gene lost 0 bases, with 15 bases spanning the gap. CDR3 size: 17 residues. The CDR3 DNA reads as TGTGCCAGCAGCCCTAGGGTGAAGCCCACGAACACCGGGGAGCTGTTTTTT. Its protein product is CASSPRVKPTNTGELFF.

The genes are TRBV30 and TRBJ1-6; D uncertain. V lost 3 bases, J lost 9 bases, and 15 bases lay in between. CDR3 length equals 14 residues. CDR1 and CDR2 (germline): GTSNPN, SVGIG (reference sequence). This CDR3 is CAWRVELGGSPLHF. The CDR3 region has the DNA TGTGCCTGGAGAGTTGAGTTAGGAGGTTCACCCCTCCACTTT.

The CDR3 loop is CASSPDRGTGELFF. The CDR3 region has the DNA TGTGCCAGCAGCCCGGACAGGGGCACCGGGGAGCTGTTTTTT. V gene TRBV7-9 combines with J gene TRBJ2-2; the match to TRBD1 covers 9 bases. Germline trimming cut 5 bases from V and 4 bases from J; bases unmatched to any gene: 2. Germline V gene data show CDR1 as SEHNR and CDR2 as FQNEAQ (reference sequence). The CDR3 sequence is 14 residues long.

This clonotype was picked up one time. The V gene is TRBV7-3, the J gene TRBJ2-1; 12 bases line up with TRBD1. The germline V gene has CDR1 SGHTA and CDR2 FQGTGA. This CDR3 contains 18 residues. With V trimmed by 1 base and J by 8 bases, 12 bases remained unmatched. CDR3 residues: CASSLIRMRGQGAHEQFF. The CDR3 region has the DNA TGTGCCAGCAGCTTAATTAGGATGAGGGGACAGGGGGCTCATGAGCAGTTCTTC.

This clonotype has just a few counts. The chain uses TRBV6-5 and TRBJ1-2; TRBD1 might be the D (5 bases). Germline V gene sequence: CDR1 MNHEY, CDR2 SVGAGI. V shed 0 bases and J shed 8 bases, with 10 bases lying between them. This CDR3 contains 13 residues. CDR3 residues: CASSYSVGEGYTF. Written as DNA, the CDR3 is TGTGCCAGCAGTTACTCTGTGGGGGAAGGCTACACCTTC.